The rows below give T cell receptor beta chains drawn from one sample of a study of shared clonotypes between healthy human individuals. Data came from immunoSEQ multiplex PCR; TCRdb stores just in-frame clones and leaves some out. The sample has roughly 1.5 million clones, 98% seen once. The sample consisted of naive CD4+ T cells sorted from blood. Receptors were obtained from a man aged 25-45 years in good health. CDR3s include the opening cysteine and the closing phenylalanine or tryptophan. The D gene is left open where the match is weak. Some rows mark clone size as missing; the rest say once, few, many or name a class of expanded clone.

size	D	V	J	CDR3	DNA
.	.	TRBV2	TRBJ2-7	CASSESSLIGYEQYF	TGTGCCAGCAGTGAATCAAGCTTGATTGGTTACGAGCAGTACTTC
.	TRBD1	TRBV10-3	TRBJ2-1	CAIGRNRGEQFF	TGTGCCATCGGTCGAAACAGGGGCGAGCAGTTCTTC
.	.	TRBV13	TRBJ2-7	CASREGRYEQYF	TGTGCCAGCAGAGAAGGCAGGTACGAGCAGTACTTC
.	.	TRBV29-1	TRBJ2-1	CSVEYWDEQFF	TGCAGCGTTGAGTATTGGGATGAGCAGTTCTTC
.	.	TRBV4-3	TRBJ2-3	CASSQGLTDTQYF	TGCGCCAGCAGCCAAGGGCTCACAGATACGCAGTATTTT
.	.	TRBV6-5	TRBJ2-1	CASAVDGYYNEQFF	TGTGCCAGCGCGGTGGACGGCTACTACAATGAGCAGTTCTTC
.	TRBD2	TRBV6-5	TRBJ2-2	CASSLSGRYTGELFF	TGTGCCAGCAGTCTAAGCGGGAGGTACACCGGGGAGCTGTTTTTT
.	.	TRBV18	TRBJ2-3	CASYTPDTQYF	TGTGCCAGCTATACCCCTGATACGCAGTATTTT
once	.	TRBV9	TRBJ1-1	CASSAGPAENTEAFF	TGTGCCAGCAGCGCGGGACCCGCGGAAAACACTGAAGCTTTCTTT
.	TRBD2	TRBV5-5	TRBJ2-7	CASSLAQLAGVAGEQYF	TGTGCCAGCAGCTTGGCCCAACTAGCGGGAGTGGCCGGCGAGCAGTACTTC
.	.	TRBV6-5	TRBJ1-5	CASSWGVAQPQHF	TGTGCCAGCAGTTGGGGGGTGGCTCAGCCCCAGCATTTT
.	TRBD1	TRBV28	TRBJ1-1	CASRYGQGGLNTEAFF	TGTGCCAGCAGGTACGGACAGGGGGGCTTGAACACTGAAGCTTTCTTT
.	TRBD1	TRBV5-1	TRBJ2-7	CASSPQGPSGATYEQYF	TGCGCCAGCAGCCCACAGGGGCCCAGCGGTGCTACCTACGAGCAGTACTTC
once	TRBD2	TRBV19	TRBJ2-2	CASSIPQSSGRGTGELFF	TGTGCCAGTAGTATCCCGCAGTCGAGCGGGAGGGGGACCGGGGAGCTGTTTTTT
.	.	TRBV7-9	TRBJ2-2	CASSFATGELFF	TGTGCCAGCAGCTTCGCAACCGGGGAGCTGTTTTTT
.	TRBD1	TRBV6-6	TRBJ1-5	CASRHTDRANQPQHF	TGTGCCAGCAGGCACACGGACAGGGCCAATCAGCCCCAGCATTTT
.	TRBD2	TRBV2	TRBJ2-7	CASSELIAGASYEQYF	TGTGCCAGCAGTGAATTGATAGCGGGAGCCTCCTACGAGCAGTACTTC
.	.	TRBV29-1	TRBJ2-7	CSVGRVSTREQYF	TGCAGCGTTGGAAGGGTTTCTACTCGGGAGCAGTACTTC
.	.	TRBV5-6	TRBJ2-4	CASSLGTSADF	TGTGCCAGCAGCTTGGGGACCAGCGCGGACTTC
.	.	TRBV19	TRBJ2-7	CASNIQRMNSNYEQYF	TGTGCCAGTAATATACAACGGATGAACAGTAACTACGAGCAGTACTTC
once	.	TRBV5-4	TRBJ2-7	CASSIHRDGGTTRKYF	TGTGCCAGCAGCATTCACCGGGACGGAGGTACTACGAGGAAGTACTTC
.	.	TRBV5-1	TRBJ2-5	CASTRLPGHEGLTQYF	TGCGCCAGCACCCGGCTTCCAGGGCATGAGGGTTTGACCCAGTACTTC
.	.	TRBV30	TRBJ1-5	CAWSVRGRQPQHF	TGTGCCTGGAGTGTACGGGGGCGTCAGCCCCAGCATTTT
.	.	TRBV6-6	TRBJ1-4	CATGDGPGAEKLFF	TGTGCCACCGGGGACGGACCTGGAGCTGAAAAACTGTTTTTT